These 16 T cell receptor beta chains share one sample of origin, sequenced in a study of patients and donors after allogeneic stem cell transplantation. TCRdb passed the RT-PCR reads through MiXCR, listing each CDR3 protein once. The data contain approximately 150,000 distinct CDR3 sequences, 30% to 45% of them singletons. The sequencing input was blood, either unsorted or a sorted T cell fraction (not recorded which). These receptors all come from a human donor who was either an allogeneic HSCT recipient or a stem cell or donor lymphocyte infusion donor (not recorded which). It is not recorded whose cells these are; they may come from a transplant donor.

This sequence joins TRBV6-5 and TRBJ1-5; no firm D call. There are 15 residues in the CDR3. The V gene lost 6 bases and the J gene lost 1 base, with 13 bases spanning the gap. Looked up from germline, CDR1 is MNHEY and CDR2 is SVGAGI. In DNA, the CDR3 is TGTGCCAGCAGCCCCTGGCGCCTCAGCAATCAGCCCCAGCATTTT. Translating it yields CASSPWRLSNQPQHF.

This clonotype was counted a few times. The CDR3 DNA follows: TGCGCCAGCAGTCAGTTCGCTAACTATGGCTACACCTTC. Protein: CASSQFANYGYTF. The chain carries TRBV5-1 and TRBJ1-2; D is undetermined. The length of the CDR3 is 13 residues. CDR1 is SGHRS and CDR2 is YFSETQ in the germline V gene. V dropped 5 bases and J dropped 0 bases, with 8 bases sitting between them.

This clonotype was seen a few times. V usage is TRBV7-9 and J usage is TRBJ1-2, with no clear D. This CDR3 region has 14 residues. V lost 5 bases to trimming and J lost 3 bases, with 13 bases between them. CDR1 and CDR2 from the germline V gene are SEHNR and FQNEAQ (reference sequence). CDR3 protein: CASSLGRSDYGYTF. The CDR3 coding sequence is TGTGCCAGCAGCCTCGGACGGTCCGACTATGGCTACACCTTC.

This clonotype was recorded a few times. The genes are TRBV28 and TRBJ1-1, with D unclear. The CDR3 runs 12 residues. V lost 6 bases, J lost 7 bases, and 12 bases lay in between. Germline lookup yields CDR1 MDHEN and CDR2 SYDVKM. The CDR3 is CASRPLPGEAFF. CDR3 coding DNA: TGTGCCAGCAGGCCCCTACCGGGTGAAGCTTTCTTT.

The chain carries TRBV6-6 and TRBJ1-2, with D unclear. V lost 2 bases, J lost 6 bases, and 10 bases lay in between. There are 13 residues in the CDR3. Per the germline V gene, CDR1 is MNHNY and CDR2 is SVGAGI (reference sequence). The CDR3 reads CASSYVTGDGYTF. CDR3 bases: TGTGCCAGCAGTTACGTAACGGGCGATGGCTACACCTTC.

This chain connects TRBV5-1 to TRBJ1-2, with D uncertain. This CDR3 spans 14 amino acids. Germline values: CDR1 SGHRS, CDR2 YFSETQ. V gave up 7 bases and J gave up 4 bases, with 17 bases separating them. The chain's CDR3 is CASRPVDPSYGYTF. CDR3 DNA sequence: TGCGCCAGCCGCCCGGTCGATCCGAGCTATGGCTACACCTTC.

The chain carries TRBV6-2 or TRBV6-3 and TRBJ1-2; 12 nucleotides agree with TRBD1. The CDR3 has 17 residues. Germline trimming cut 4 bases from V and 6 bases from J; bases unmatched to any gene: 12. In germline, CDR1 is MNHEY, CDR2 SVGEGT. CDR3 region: CASSSPPGQGALHGYTF. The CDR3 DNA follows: TGTGCCAGCAGTTCACCCCCGGGACAGGGGGCGCTCCATGGCTACACCTTC.

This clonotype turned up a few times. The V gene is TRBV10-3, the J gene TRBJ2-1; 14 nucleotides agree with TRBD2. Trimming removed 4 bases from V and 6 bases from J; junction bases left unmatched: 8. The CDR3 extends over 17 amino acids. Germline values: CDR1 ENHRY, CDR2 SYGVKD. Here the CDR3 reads CAISGLAGGQGTNEQFF. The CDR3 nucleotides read TGTGCCATCAGTGGACTAGCGGGGGGGCAAGGCACCAATGAGCAGTTCTTC.

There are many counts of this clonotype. The CDR3 loop is CASSLGPNEPQHF. The CDR3 region has the DNA TGTGCCAGCAGTTTAGGGCCCAACGAGCCCCAGCATTTT. V is TRBV27 and J is TRBJ1-5; no reliable D call. Germline values: CDR1 MNHEY, CDR2 SMNVEV (reference sequence). The CDR3 is made up of 13 amino acids. Trimming left V 2 bases short and J 8 bases short, with 10 bases between.

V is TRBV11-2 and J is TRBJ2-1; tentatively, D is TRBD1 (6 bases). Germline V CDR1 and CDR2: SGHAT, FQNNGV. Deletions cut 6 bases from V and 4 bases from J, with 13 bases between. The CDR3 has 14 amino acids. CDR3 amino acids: CASRSPQGYNEQFF. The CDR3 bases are TGTGCCAGCAGGTCACCGCAGGGGTACAATGAGCAGTTCTTC.

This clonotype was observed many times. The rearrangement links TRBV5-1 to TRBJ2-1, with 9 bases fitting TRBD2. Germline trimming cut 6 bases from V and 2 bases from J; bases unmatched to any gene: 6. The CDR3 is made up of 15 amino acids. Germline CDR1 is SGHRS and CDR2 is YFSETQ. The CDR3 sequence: CASTLSGGAYNEQFF. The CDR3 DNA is TGCGCCAGCACCCTTAGCGGGGGTGCCTACAATGAGCAGTTCTTC.

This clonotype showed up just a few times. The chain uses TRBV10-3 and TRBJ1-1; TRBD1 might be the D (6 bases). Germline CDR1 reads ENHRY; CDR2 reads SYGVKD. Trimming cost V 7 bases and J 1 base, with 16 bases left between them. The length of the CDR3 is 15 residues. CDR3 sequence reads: CAIMPATGGNTEAFF. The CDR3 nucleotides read TGTGCCATCATGCCGGCGACAGGAGGGAACACTGAAGCTTTCTTT.

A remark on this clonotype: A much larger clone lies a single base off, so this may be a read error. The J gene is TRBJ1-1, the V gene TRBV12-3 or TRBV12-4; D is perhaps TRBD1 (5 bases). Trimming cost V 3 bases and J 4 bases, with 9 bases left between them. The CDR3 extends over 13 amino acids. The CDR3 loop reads CASSLGESTEAFF. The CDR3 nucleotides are TGTGCCAGCAGTTTGGGGGAGAGCACTGAAGCTTTCTTT.

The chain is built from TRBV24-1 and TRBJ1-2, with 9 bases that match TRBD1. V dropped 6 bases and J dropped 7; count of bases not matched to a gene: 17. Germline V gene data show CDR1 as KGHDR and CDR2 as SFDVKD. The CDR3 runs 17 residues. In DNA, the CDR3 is TGTGCCACCAGTCCACGAAGCCAAGTGACAGGGGGTTTTGGCTACACCTTC. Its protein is CATSPRSQVTGGFGYTF.

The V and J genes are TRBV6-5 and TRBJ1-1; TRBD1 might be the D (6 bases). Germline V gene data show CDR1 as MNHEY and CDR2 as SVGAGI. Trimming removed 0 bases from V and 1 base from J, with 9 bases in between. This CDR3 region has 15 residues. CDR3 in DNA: TGTGCCAGCAGTTACTCAGCAGGGGCGAACACTGAAGCTTTCTTT. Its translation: CASSYSAGANTEAFF.

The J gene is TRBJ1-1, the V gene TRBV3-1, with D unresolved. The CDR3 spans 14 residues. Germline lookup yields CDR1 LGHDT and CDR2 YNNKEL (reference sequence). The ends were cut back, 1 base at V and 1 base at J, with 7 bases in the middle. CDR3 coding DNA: TGTGCCAGCAGCCAAGGCCTTAAGAACACTGAAGCTTTCTTT. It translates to CASSQGLKNTEAFF.